This entry is about one TCR beta chain. Its antigen remains undetermined. Per-base quality was not reported, and no clone a single base away is much larger than it. This specimen belongs to a study of T cells after yellow fever vaccination (dated by TCRdb to between 2018 and 2021). Regarding the research as a whole: The SMART-Seq v4 Ultra Low Input RNA kit was used to prepare libraries from fractions with low cell numbers. Two healthy male donors made up the cohort, one aged 18 to 30 years and the other aged 30 to 40 years. To follow T-cell clones before and after both primary and booster YFV17D yellow fever vaccination, bulk TCR alpha and beta repertoires underwent longitudinal sequencing. Blood was collected at multiple timepoints before and after primary and secondary immunization, and bulk PBMC replicates and cell subsets were isolated.

TCR cDNA was made using 5'RACE template switching, a step that added a universal primer site and unique molecular identifiers. Priming of cDNA synthesis was performed from both the TCR alpha and TCR beta constant segments. Libraries were amplified in two PCR steps, with sample barcodes and sequencing adapters added in the second step. Sequencing of libraries was performed on Illumina HiSeq 2500 (2x100 bp) or NovaSeq (2x150 bp). The paper's data handling went like this. Reads were demultiplexed and collapsed into UMI consensus sequences with MIGEC, and V(D)J alignment was performed with MiXCR. Vaccine-responding clonotypes were identified with edgeR using replicate PBMC samples, with FDR below 0.01 and a log2 fold change above 5 up to day 15 being required. CD4 or CD8 identity was assigned to each bulk clonotype according to whether the clonotype was present at higher abundance in the sequenced CD4 repertoire or the sequenced CD8 repertoire. In-frame beta chains were kept once TCRdb had trimmed the public reads at Q25 with fastp and called clones with MiXCR. Here each entry gathers all rows of one CDR3 protein and keeps the most common genes and DNA. TCRdb's processing, not the authors' own work, is the source of the V and J calls. The sample yields more than 450,000 distinct CDR3 sequences; about a fifth were counted once. About 16% of the sample goes to the ten largest clones.

Overall study results and their limits: FACS-sorted repertoires could contain abundant contaminating clonotypes from the bulk population, so computational filtering was required. A small share of clonotypes was detected in both CD4 and CD8 compartments, with the overlap likely arising from convergent recombination. Compared with the primary T-cell response, the secondary T-cell response was weaker but faster, peaking on day 5 rather than day 15. After the booster, most of the clones that had expanded following primary vaccination were detected again (just under 97% of CD4 and around nine tenths of CD8), which suggests that memory was broadly maintained. Only a couple of donors were included in the study, so the extent to which the findings can be generalized is limited.

The treatment or condition label on this specimen signifies: live attenuated yellow fever vaccine strain. At every blood-draw timepoint, two biological replicates of bulk PBMCs were collected. PBMCs were isolated from peripheral blood using a standard Ficoll-Paque protocol. RNA was extracted with TriZol from bulk PBMCs, CD4 and CD8 fractions, and dextramer-positive and dextramer-negative fractions. The germline V gene supplies CDR1 SQVTM and CDR2 ANQGSEA. The CDR3, from cysteine to phenylalanine, totals 13 residues. Of all the DNA, just the CDR3 is kept, 39 bases in frame from base 1. V has 4 bases trimmed and J has 4 bases trimmed; junction bases matching no gene number 5.

The source of this sequence is a man between 18 and 29 years old who received the YFV17D yellow fever vaccine. Here the chain combines TRBV29-1 and TRBJ2-5; the junction holds 8 bases that match TRBD2. The sample in question was PBMCs, obtained approximately 20 days after the first yellow fever vaccination. Here is the DNA: TGCAGCGTTGGGGGACTAGTCGTAGAGACCCAGTACTTC. This codes for CSVGGLVVETQYF.